Shown below are 3 T cell receptor beta chains from a single sample sequenced in a study of regulatory T cells in long-lasting Graves disease. The time point here: persistent/refractory GD, antithyroid drugs over 5 years with positive TRAb. The TCR library used RNA extracted from PBMCs. Libraries of TCR beta came from iRepertoire HTBI primers plus Arm-PCR of CDR3 regions. MiXCR, applied by TCRdb to the multiplex PCR reads, yields one record per CDR3 protein. This sample has fewer than 600,000 distinct CDR3 sequences, with approximately 23% found just once. The specimen was peripheral blood mononuclear cells (PBMCs), collected when the disease was refractory, from a patient treated with antithyroid drugs. The receptors were gathered from a female donor with Graves disease.

This clonotype has more than one count but fewer than ten. The V gene is TRBV7-2, the J gene TRBJ2-1; 10 bases align to TRBD2. Trimming cost V 5 bases and J 7 bases; bases outside gene matches: 8. Germline V gene sequence: CDR1 SGHTA, CDR2 FQGNSA. This CDR3 is built from 15 residues. The CDR3 is CASSLSSGRANEQFF. CDR3 in DNA: TGTGCCAGCAGCCTCTCTAGCGGGAGAGCGAATGAGCAGTTCTTC.

This clonotype showed up many times. The V call is TRBV28, the J call TRBJ1-1; 10 positions match TRBD1. This CDR3 spans 14 amino acids. Germline CDR1 and CDR2: MDHEN and SYDVKM. The J segment lost 6 bases and the V segment lost 7 bases, leaving 8 bases of the junction unmatched. CDR3 nucleotides: TGTGCCAGCACCCAGACAGGGGGCACGTCTGAAGCTTTCTTT. Protein: CASTQTGGTSEAFF.

This clonotype was observed many times. This chain connects TRBV28 to TRBJ1-2; 9 bases map to TRBD1. V lost 2 bases and J lost 8; bases outside the gene matches: 12. Germline V gene lookup returns CDR1 MDHEN and CDR2 SYDVKM. This CDR3 is 16 amino acids long. The CDR3 protein is CASSLVARDRVYGYTF. CDR3 nucleotide sequence: TGTGCCAGCAGTTTAGTAGCAAGGGACAGGGTTTACGGCTACACCTTC.